The TCR beta chain described here comes from a study of blood T cell repertoires in COVID-19. Turning to the study itself: The analysed material was cDNA or gDNA that came from T cells, B-cell-depleted T cells, or PBMCs.

Seattle cases were enrolled at active infection and followed longitudinally. The ends lost 4 bases at V and 5 bases at J; junction bases unmatched: 3. Germline assignment: CDR1 SEHNR and CDR2 FQNEAQ (reference sequence). The CDR3 has 14 residues. In the authors' workflow: Reference gene primer amplification gave nucleated cell count estimates. Profiling relied on immunoSEQ multiplex PCR, and the TCRdb table lists in-frame clones only, not all of them. From that table come the V and J calls and clone size; the DNA was used to work out D and trimming. The profile shows 250,000 to 300,000 clones, about 90% of them singletons.

The chain uses TRBV7-9 and TRBJ2-5, with 11 bases fitting TRBD1. The sample taken for sequencing was peripheral blood. This TCR derives from a woman aged 50 to 65 with COVID-19, enrolled during active disease. This CDR3 is CASSWTGGFETQYF. CDR3 sequence (DNA): TGTGCCAGCAGCTGGACAGGGGGCTTTGAGACCCAGTACTTC.